This T cell receptor beta chain was captured by sequencing in a study of control samples from healthy donors and cancer patients. CDR1 is KGHSH and CDR2 is LQKENI in the germline V gene. V lost 3 bases to trimming and J lost 0 bases, with 8 bases between them. The CDR3 is 14 amino acids. Method: immunoSEQ multiplex PCR; TCRdb's copy keeps in-frame clones and lacks some. Among tens of thousands of clones listed, 85% to 90% were seen once. Sample: blood. This chain uses TRBV18 with TRBJ1-1; TRBD1 might be the D (5 bases). The sequence derives from a man aged 50 to 60 in good health. The CDR3 region is CASSPGPMNTEAFF. DNA for the CDR3: TGTGCCAGCTCACCGGGACCCATGAACACTGAAGCTTTCTTT.